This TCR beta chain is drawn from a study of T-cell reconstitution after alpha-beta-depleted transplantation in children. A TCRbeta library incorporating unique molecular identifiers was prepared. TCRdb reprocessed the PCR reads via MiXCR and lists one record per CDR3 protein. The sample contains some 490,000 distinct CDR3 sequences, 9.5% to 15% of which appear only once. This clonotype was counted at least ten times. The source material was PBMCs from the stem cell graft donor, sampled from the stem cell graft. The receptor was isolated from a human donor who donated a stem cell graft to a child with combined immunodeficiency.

CDR3: CSASRDLQETQYF. The DNA for the CDR3 is TGCAGTGCTAGCCGGGACCTACAAGAGACCCAGTACTTC. The chain has TRBV20-1 and TRBJ2-5; D is perhaps TRBD1 or TRBD2 (5 bases each). The CDR3 extends over 13 amino acids. Germline loops: CDR1 DFQATT, CDR2 SNEGSKA (reference sequence). V lost 3 bases to trimming and J lost 2 bases, with 10 bases between them.